This is a list of T cell receptor beta chains from one sample in a study of identical twins. TCRdb re-analysed the 5' RACE reads in MiXCR, keeping a single row per CDR3 protein. The sample shows under 400,000 distinct CDR3 sequences, 8.5% to 10% of them seen only once. The sequenced sample was naive T cells sorted from blood. Source of these receptors: a woman aged 50 to 60 in good health. Both conserved end residues are part of each CDR3. A D gene is named only where the DNA matches it firmly. The size entry is marked missing in some rows and otherwise reads once, few, many or a size class.

TGTGCCAGCAAAACTGGGGCGGGAGAGACCCAGTACTTC CASKTGAGETQYF - TRBJ2-5 - TRBV12-3/TRBV12-4
TGTGCCAGCGCCAGAGGAGGGACCGACGAGCAGTACTTC CASARGGTDEQYF many TRBJ2-7 - TRBV28
TGTGCCAGCAGCCCTAATGTAGGGAACACTGAGCAGTTCTTC CASSPNVGNTEQFF few TRBJ2-1 - TRBV11-2
TGCAGCTCTAGCGGGAGCCCCAATGAGCAGTTCTTC CSSSGSPNEQFF few TRBJ2-1 TRBD2 TRBV20-1
TGTGCCAGTAGGGGGAACCGGGACAGGGAGACCCAGTACTTC CASRGNRDRETQYF - TRBJ2-5 TRBD1 TRBV19
TGTGCCAGCAGCTTAACGTCAGGGGCTAGAAATGAGCAGTTCTTC CASSLTSGARNEQFF many TRBJ2-1 - TRBV11-1
TGTGCCAGCAGCCAGATCTCCGGGACAGTGAACACTGAAGCTTTCTTT CASSQISGTVNTEAFF - TRBJ1-1 TRBD1 TRBV14
TGTGCCAGCAGTTTTACGCTGCCGTTGGCCTCCCTACGAGAGACCCAGTACTTC CASSFTLPLASLRETQYF many TRBJ2-5 - TRBV12-3/TRBV12-4
TGTGCCAGCAGTTCTGGCCTCACTAGCGGGAGCCTAGATGAGCAGTTCTTC CASSSGLTSGSLDEQFF many TRBJ2-1 TRBD2 TRBV12-3/TRBV12-4
TGTGCCACCAGTGATCCCCCCGGGACTAGCGAGTTAAATGAGCAGTTCTTC CATSDPPGTSELNEQFF - TRBJ2-1 TRBD2 TRBV24-1
TGTGCCAGCAGGGAGGTGCGGTCGTACAATGAGCAGTTCTTC CASREVRSYNEQFF - TRBJ2-1 - TRBV2
TGTGCCTGGAGGCCAGCGAGGAGCACAGATACGCAGTATTTT CAWRPARSTDTQYF - TRBJ2-3 - TRBV30
TGTGCCAGCAGCCCGACAGGGTGGAACACTGAAGCTTTCTTT CASSPTGWNTEAFF few TRBJ1-1 TRBD1 TRBV12-3/TRBV12-4
TGTGCCAGCAGTAATAGCGGCCCCCAAGAGACCCAGTACTTC CASSNSGPQETQYF few TRBJ2-5 - TRBV11-2
TGTGCCAGCAGCCAGCCCCTACGGAATGAGCAGTTCTTC CASSQPLRNEQFF - TRBJ2-1 - TRBV14
TGCAGTGCTACAGATTCGAACAGGGCCTACGAGCAGTACTTC CSATDSNRAYEQYF - TRBJ2-7 - TRBV20-1
TGTGCCACTGGGGGCGGCGGCTCCTACAATGAGCAGTTCTTC CATGGGGSYNEQFF - TRBJ2-1 - TRBV24-1
TGTGCCAGCAGCTTAGAAGGACCCAACACAGATACGCAGTATTTT CASSLEGPNTDTQYF few TRBJ2-3 - TRBV12-3/TRBV12-4
TGCGCCAGCAGCCAAAATATTCTAGCGGACCAAAACAATGAGCAGTTCTTC CASSQNILADQNNEQFF few TRBJ2-1 TRBD2 TRBV4-1
TGTGCCAGCTCACCACAACGGGACAGCGAAGCTTTCTTT CASSPQRDSEAFF few TRBJ1-1 TRBD1 TRBV18
TGTGCCAGCAGCGTAGGAGAGAACTCCTACAATGAGCAGTTCTTC CASSVGENSYNEQFF many TRBJ2-1 - TRBV9
TGTGCCAGCAAACAGGGGGCGCCGGGCACCGGGGAGCTGTTTTTT CASKQGAPGTGELFF - TRBJ2-2 TRBD1 TRBV9
TGCAGTGCTAGAGAGCGGGAGGGCCGAGATGAGCAGTTCTTC CSAREREGRDEQFF - TRBJ2-1 TRBD2 TRBV20-1
TGTGCCAGCCTTACAGGAAGCGGTGCGCAGTTCTTC CASLTGSGAQFF few TRBJ2-1 - TRBV3-1
TGTGCCACCAGTGTACGGGAAGACGGGGGCACAGATACGCAGTATTTT CATSVREDGGTDTQYF few TRBJ2-3 - TRBV24-1
TGTGCCAGCAGCTTACTACTGGGTACGCAGTATTTT CASSLLLGTQYF - TRBJ2-3 - TRBV7-9
TGCGCCAGCAGCCACCCATGGCGGAGTGGGTTCAATGAGCAGTTCTTC CASSHPWRSGFNEQFF few TRBJ2-1 - TRBV4-1
TGTGCCACCAGTAACACGGGGGGAACTGAAGCTTTCTTT CATSNTGGTEAFF few TRBJ1-1 - TRBV24-1
TGTGCCAGCAGTTGGGACCTAGCGCGTGGGGAAAACATTCAGTACTTC CASSWDLARGENIQYF many TRBJ2-4 - TRBV12-3/TRBV12-4
TGTGCCAGCGTCCCTTCTCCCGGGACAGGGGAAGGAAACACCATATATTTT CASVPSPGTGEGNTIYF few TRBJ1-3 TRBD1 TRBV28
TGTGCCAGCAGCAACACGGACAGGCAGTATTTT CASSNTDRQYF many TRBJ2-3 - TRBV7-2
TGTGCCAGCAGTACCCGGGGGGGACCCGGGGAGCTGTTTTTT CASSTRGGPGELFF - TRBJ2-2 TRBD2 TRBV27
TGTGCCAGCAGAAGGGGGCCGGGTGAGCAGTTCTTC CASRRGPGEQFF few TRBJ2-1 TRBD1 TRBV3-1
TGCGCCAGCAGCCAAGTTGGGTCGGGCACAGATACGCAGTATTTT CASSQVGSGTDTQYF - TRBJ2-3 - TRBV4-1
TGTGCCAGCAGCGTCACCGGGACTAGCACATACAATGAGCAGTTCTTC CASSVTGTSTYNEQFF many TRBJ2-1 TRBD2 TRBV9
TGCAGTGCTCCCGGGACAGGGGGACATACGCAGTATTTT CSAPGTGGHTQYF - TRBJ2-3 TRBD1 TRBV20-1
TGTGCCTGGAGTGCGATAAAGAGGAGTTCCTACGAGCAGTACTTC CAWSAIKRSSYEQYF few TRBJ2-7 - TRBV30
TGCGCCAGCAGCTTGGGAGGTAGGAGCGGGGATTACAATGAGCAGTTCTTC CASSLGGRSGDYNEQFF - TRBJ2-1 TRBD2 TRBV5-1
TGCAGCGTTTCAAAACAGGGGGCCCGGTTCTTC CSVSKQGARFF few TRBJ2-1 TRBD1 TRBV29-1
TGTGCCAGCAGTCTAGAGGCGGGCAATGAGCAGTTCTTC CASSLEAGNEQFF few TRBJ2-1 - TRBV12-3/TRBV12-4
TGCAGTGCTAGTGAAGCGGGAGGGCGGCGAGAGCAGTTCTTC CSASEAGGRREQFF few TRBJ2-1 TRBD2 TRBV20-1
TGCAGTGCTGGCGTACAGCCCAATTCACCCCTCCACTTT CSAGVQPNSPLHF - TRBJ1-6 - TRBV20-1